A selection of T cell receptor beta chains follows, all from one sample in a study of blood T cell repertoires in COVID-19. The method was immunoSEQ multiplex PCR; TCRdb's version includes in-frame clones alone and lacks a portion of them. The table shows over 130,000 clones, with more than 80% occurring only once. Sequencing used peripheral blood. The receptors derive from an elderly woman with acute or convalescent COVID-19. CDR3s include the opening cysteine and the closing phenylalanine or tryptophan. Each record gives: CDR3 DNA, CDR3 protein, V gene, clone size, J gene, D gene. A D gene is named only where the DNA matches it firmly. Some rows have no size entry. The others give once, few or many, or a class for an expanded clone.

CDR3nt: TGTGCCAGCAGTCCCGGGACAGGGCTAAGCACAGATACGCAGTATTTT
CDR3aa: CASSPGTGLSTDTQYF
v_gene: TRBV27
abundance: .
j_gene: TRBJ2-3
d_gene: TRBD1

CDR3nt: TGCGCCAGCAGCGTGGGACGGAGAAACACTGAAGCTTTCTTT
CDR3aa: CASSVGRRNTEAFF
v_gene: TRBV5-1
abundance: .
j_gene: TRBJ1-1
d_gene: .

CDR3nt: TGCGCCAGCAGCCCTCCGGGACAGCGTGAAAAACTGTTTTTT
CDR3aa: CASSPPGQREKLFF
v_gene: TRBV4-1
abundance: .
j_gene: TRBJ1-4
d_gene: TRBD1

CDR3nt: TGTGCCAGCAGCTTTGGACAGGCCTTTAACTATGGCTACACCTTC
CDR3aa: CASSFGQAFNYGYTF
v_gene: TRBV7-8
abundance: .
j_gene: TRBJ1-2
d_gene: TRBD1

CDR3nt: TGTGCCAGCAGTTTACACTCCGGAGGGACAGGGCCGGGGAATACGCAGTATTTT
CDR3aa: CASSLHSGGTGPGNTQYF
v_gene: TRBV27
abundance: .
j_gene: TRBJ2-3
d_gene: TRBD1

CDR3nt: TGTGCCATCTCTCCCGGAGTTCCTAGCTCCTACAATGAGCAGTTCTTC
CDR3aa: CAISPGVPSSYNEQFF
v_gene: TRBV10-3
abundance: .
j_gene: TRBJ2-1
d_gene: .

CDR3nt: TGTGCCAGCAGTTTATGGTCGCGGGGGGCGTCTCCCTATGGCTACACCTTC
CDR3aa: CASSLWSRGASPYGYTF
v_gene: TRBV28
abundance: .
j_gene: TRBJ1-2
d_gene: .

CDR3nt: TGTGCCAGCAGCTTAGGGGTGGGACAGGGGATGTATGGCTACACCTTC
CDR3aa: CASSLGVGQGMYGYTF
v_gene: TRBV13
abundance: .
j_gene: TRBJ1-2
d_gene: TRBD1

CDR3nt: TGTGCCAGCAGTTACTCCCCCCGACTGACCCAGTACTTC
CDR3aa: CASSYSPRLTQYF
v_gene: TRBV6-5
abundance: once
j_gene: TRBJ2-5
d_gene: .

CDR3nt: TGTGCCATCGGGACTAGCGGCGATCTGGAGACCCAGTACTTC
CDR3aa: CAIGTSGDLETQYF
v_gene: TRBV10-3
abundance: .
j_gene: TRBJ2-5
d_gene: TRBD2

CDR3nt: TGCGCCAGCAGCGTCCAGGGTGCAGGCTACACCTTC
CDR3aa: CASSVQGAGYTF
v_gene: TRBV5-1
abundance: .
j_gene: TRBJ1-2
d_gene: .

CDR3nt: TGTGCCTGGTCTCAGGGGAGCGGGGAGCTGTTTTTT
CDR3aa: CAWSQGSGELFF
v_gene: TRBV30
abundance: .
j_gene: TRBJ2-2
d_gene: .

CDR3nt: TGTGCCAGCAGTTCTTCCGGTAGCTCCTACAATGAGCAGTTCTTC
CDR3aa: CASSSSGSSYNEQFF
v_gene: TRBV2
abundance: .
j_gene: TRBJ2-1
d_gene: .

CDR3nt: TGTGCCAGCAGTTCCGGGGGGATCTCTCAGGAAAAACTGTTTTTT
CDR3aa: CASSSGGISQEKLFF
v_gene: TRBV6-6
abundance: .
j_gene: TRBJ1-4
d_gene: .

CDR3nt: TGTGCCAGCAGCTTAGGCCCACCAGGCCGCGGGGGGACTGAAGCTTTCTTT
CDR3aa: CASSLGPPGRGGTEAFF
v_gene: TRBV7-2
abundance: .
j_gene: TRBJ1-1
d_gene: .

CDR3nt: TGCGCCAGCAGCTTGGCGGCAGGGGGACCATGGTCCCAGTACTTC
CDR3aa: CASSLAAGGPWSQYF
v_gene: TRBV5-1
abundance: few
j_gene: TRBJ2-5
d_gene: TRBD1

CDR3nt: TGCGCCAGCAGTCAATTCGGGGACAGTTACCAAGAGACCCAGTACTTC
CDR3aa: CASSQFGDSYQETQYF
v_gene: TRBV23-1
abundance: once
j_gene: TRBJ2-5
d_gene: TRBD1

CDR3nt: TGTGCCAGCTCACCATCGCGGACAGGGGTCGGAAACACCATATATTTT
CDR3aa: CASSPSRTGVGNTIYF
v_gene: TRBV18
abundance: once
j_gene: TRBJ1-3
d_gene: TRBD1

CDR3nt: TGTGCCAGCAGCTCAAGACTAGCGGGGGGGAGGGCGCAGTATTTT
CDR3aa: CASSSRLAGGRAQYF
v_gene: TRBV7-2
abundance: .
j_gene: TRBJ2-3
d_gene: TRBD2

CDR3nt: TGTGCCAGCAGCCCAGGGTCTGGGGAGACCCAGTACTTC
CDR3aa: CASSPGSGETQYF
v_gene: TRBV11-2
abundance: .
j_gene: TRBJ2-5
d_gene: .

CDR3nt: TGTGCCAGCAGCCAAGATTTCGGGGGGCGCAGTCAGCCCCAGCATTTT
CDR3aa: CASSQDFGGRSQPQHF
v_gene: TRBV3-1/TRBV3-2
abundance: .
j_gene: TRBJ1-5
d_gene: .

CDR3nt: TGTGCCAGCAGCTTAACGGGGGGACAGGGCCACGAGCAGTACTTC
CDR3aa: CASSLTGGQGHEQYF
v_gene: TRBV7-3
abundance: .
j_gene: TRBJ2-7
d_gene: TRBD1

CDR3nt: TGTGCCAGCAGCTTAAAGGGACAAACTACAATCTCTGGGGCCAACGTCCTGACTTTC
CDR3aa: CASSLKGQTTISGANVLTF
v_gene: TRBV7-8
abundance: .
j_gene: TRBJ2-6
d_gene: .

CDR3nt: TGCGCCAGCAGCTTGGTGGGGGGACGATACAATGAGCAGTTCTTC
CDR3aa: CASSLVGGRYNEQFF
v_gene: TRBV5-1
abundance: .
j_gene: TRBJ2-1
d_gene: .

CDR3nt: TGCAGCGTTGTCGCCGGGACTAGCCTGTACGAGCAGTACTTC
CDR3aa: CSVVAGTSLYEQYF
v_gene: TRBV29-1
abundance: .
j_gene: TRBJ2-7
d_gene: TRBD2

CDR3nt: TGTGCCAGCAGCTTATGGGGAGGGAGCTCTGGAAACACCATATATTTT
CDR3aa: CASSLWGGSSGNTIYF
v_gene: TRBV7-2
abundance: .
j_gene: TRBJ1-3
d_gene: .

CDR3nt: TGCGCCAGCCGGTTGACAGGGGCGGCGAACACTGAAGCTTTCTTT
CDR3aa: CASRLTGAANTEAFF
v_gene: TRBV5-1
abundance: few
j_gene: TRBJ1-1
d_gene: TRBD1

CDR3nt: TGTGCCAGCTCACCAGGTCGGGGGGATCGCACTGAAGCTTTCTTT
CDR3aa: CASSPGRGDRTEAFF
v_gene: TRBV18
abundance: .
j_gene: TRBJ1-1
d_gene: .

CDR3nt: TGTGCCAGTAGTATTTCGGGGACAGGGATCGAGATTCAGTACTTC
CDR3aa: CASSISGTGIEIQYF
v_gene: TRBV19
abundance: once
j_gene: TRBJ2-4
d_gene: TRBD1

CDR3nt: TGTGCCAGCAGTGAAACCGGGACAGGAGATTATGGCTACACCTTC
CDR3aa: CASSETGTGDYGYTF
v_gene: TRBV6-1
abundance: .
j_gene: TRBJ1-2
d_gene: TRBD1

CDR3nt: TGCGCCAGCAGCTTGACTAGCGGGTTTGTCCAAGAGACCCAGTACTTC
CDR3aa: CASSLTSGFVQETQYF
v_gene: TRBV5-1
abundance: .
j_gene: TRBJ2-5
d_gene: TRBD2

CDR3nt: TGTGCCAGTAGTGGGACACCCGAAATGTACACTGAAGCTTTCTTT
CDR3aa: CASSGTPEMYTEAFF
v_gene: TRBV19
abundance: .
j_gene: TRBJ1-1
d_gene: .

CDR3nt: TGTGCCAGCAGTTACGACAGGGGTCGATGGACTGAAGCTTTCTTT
CDR3aa: CASSYDRGRWTEAFF
v_gene: TRBV6-2/TRBV6-3
abundance: .
j_gene: TRBJ1-1
d_gene: TRBD1

CDR3nt: TGCGCCAGCAGCTTGGGTGCCGGGACAGGGGGCACGGATGAGCAGTTCTTC
CDR3aa: CASSLGAGTGGTDEQFF
v_gene: TRBV5-1
abundance: .
j_gene: TRBJ2-1
d_gene: TRBD1

CDR3nt: TGTGCCAGCAGCGGGACAGTGAATGAAAAACTGTTTTTT
CDR3aa: CASSGTVNEKLFF
v_gene: TRBV6-5
abundance: .
j_gene: TRBJ1-4
d_gene: TRBD1

CDR3nt: TGTGCCAGCAGCCAGACGACTATAGCCTACGAGCAGTACTTC
CDR3aa: CASSQTTIAYEQYF
v_gene: TRBV3-1/TRBV3-2
abundance: .
j_gene: TRBJ2-7
d_gene: .

CDR3nt: TGTGCCAGCAGCTACATGGTTCAGGGCAGCTATGGCTACACCTTC
CDR3aa: CASSYMVQGSYGYTF
v_gene: TRBV13
abundance: .
j_gene: TRBJ1-2
d_gene: .

CDR3nt: TGTGCCAGCAGCCAAGACAGGGGTAATGTTGACACCGGGGAGCTGTTTTTT
CDR3aa: CASSQDRGNVDTGELFF
v_gene: TRBV4-2
abundance: .
j_gene: TRBJ2-2
d_gene: .